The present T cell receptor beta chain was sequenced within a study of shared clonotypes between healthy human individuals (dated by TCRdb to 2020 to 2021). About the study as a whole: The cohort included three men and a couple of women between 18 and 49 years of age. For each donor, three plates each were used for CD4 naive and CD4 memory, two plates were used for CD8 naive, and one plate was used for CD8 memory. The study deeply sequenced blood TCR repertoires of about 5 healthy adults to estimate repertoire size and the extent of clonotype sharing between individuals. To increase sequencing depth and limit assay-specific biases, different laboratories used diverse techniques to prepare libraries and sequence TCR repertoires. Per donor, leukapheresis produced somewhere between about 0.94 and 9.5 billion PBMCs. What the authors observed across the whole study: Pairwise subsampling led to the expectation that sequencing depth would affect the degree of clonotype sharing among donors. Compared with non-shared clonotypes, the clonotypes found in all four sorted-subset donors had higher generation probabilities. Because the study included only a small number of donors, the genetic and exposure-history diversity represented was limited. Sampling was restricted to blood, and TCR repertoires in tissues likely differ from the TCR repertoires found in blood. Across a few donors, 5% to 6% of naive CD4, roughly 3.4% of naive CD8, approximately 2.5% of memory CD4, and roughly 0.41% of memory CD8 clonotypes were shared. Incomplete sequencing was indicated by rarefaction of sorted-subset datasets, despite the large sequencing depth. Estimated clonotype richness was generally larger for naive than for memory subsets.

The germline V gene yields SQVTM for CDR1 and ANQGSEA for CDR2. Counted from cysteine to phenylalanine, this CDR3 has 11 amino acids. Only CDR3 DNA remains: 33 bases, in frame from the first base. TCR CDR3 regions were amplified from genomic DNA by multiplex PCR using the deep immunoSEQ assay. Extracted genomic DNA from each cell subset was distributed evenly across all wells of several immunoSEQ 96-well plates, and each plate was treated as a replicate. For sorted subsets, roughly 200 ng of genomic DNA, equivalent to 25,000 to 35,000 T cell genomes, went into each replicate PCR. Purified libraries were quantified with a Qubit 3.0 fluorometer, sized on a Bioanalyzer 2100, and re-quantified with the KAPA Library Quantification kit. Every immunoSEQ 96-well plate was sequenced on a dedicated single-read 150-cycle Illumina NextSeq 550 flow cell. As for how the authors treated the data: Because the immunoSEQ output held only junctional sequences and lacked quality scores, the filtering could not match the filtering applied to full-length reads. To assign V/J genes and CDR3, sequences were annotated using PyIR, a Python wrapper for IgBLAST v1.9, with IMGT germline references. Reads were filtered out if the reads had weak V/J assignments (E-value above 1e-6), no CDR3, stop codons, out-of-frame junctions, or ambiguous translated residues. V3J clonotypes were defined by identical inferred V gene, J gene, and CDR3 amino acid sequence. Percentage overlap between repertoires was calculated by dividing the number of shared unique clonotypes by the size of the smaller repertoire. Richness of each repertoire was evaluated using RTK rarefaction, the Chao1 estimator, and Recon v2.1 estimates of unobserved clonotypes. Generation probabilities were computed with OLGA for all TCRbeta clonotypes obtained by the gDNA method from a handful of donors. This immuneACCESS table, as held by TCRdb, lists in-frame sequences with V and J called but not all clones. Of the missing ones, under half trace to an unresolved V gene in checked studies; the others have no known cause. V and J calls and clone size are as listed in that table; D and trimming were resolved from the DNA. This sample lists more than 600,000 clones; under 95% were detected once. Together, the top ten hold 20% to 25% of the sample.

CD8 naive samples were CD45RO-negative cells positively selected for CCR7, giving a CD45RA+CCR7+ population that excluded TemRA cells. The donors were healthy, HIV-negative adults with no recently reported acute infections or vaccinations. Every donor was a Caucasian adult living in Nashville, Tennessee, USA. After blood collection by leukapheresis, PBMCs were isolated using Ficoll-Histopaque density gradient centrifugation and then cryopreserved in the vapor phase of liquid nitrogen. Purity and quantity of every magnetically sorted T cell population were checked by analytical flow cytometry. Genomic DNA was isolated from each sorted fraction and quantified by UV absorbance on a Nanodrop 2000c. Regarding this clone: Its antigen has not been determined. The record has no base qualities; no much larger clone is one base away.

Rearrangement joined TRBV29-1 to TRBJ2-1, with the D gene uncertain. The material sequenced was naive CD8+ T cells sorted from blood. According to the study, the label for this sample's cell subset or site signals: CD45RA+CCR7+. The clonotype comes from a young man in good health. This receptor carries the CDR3 CSVERWDEQFF. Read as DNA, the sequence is TGCAGTGTGGAGCGATGGGATGAGCAGTTCTTC.